The 28 T cell receptor beta chains below come from one sample, sequenced in a study of cytotoxic CD8 clonotypes in ibrutinib-treated CLL. Sequencing used immunoSEQ multiplex PCR; TCRdb keeps in-frame clones, though not all of them. The table includes tens of thousands of clones, 69% detected once. The sample was PBMCs, taken at disease progression, from a patient treated with ibrutinib. The receptor source for this set is a human donor with chronic lymphocytic leukemia.

V and J are TRBV6-4 and TRBJ2-3, with 8 nucleotides matching TRBD1. From germline, CDR1 is MRHNA and CDR2 SNTAGT. The CDR3 covers 15 residues. V shed 9 bases and J 2 bases; nucleotides not matched to a gene: 10. Written as DNA, the CDR3 is TGTGCCAGTTCTTTGACAGGGGAAGCCACAGATACGCAGTATTTT. Its translation is CASSLTGEATDTQYF.

The chain links TRBV19 to TRBJ1-2; maybe TRBD1 (6 bases). Trimming pared 5 bases from V and 3 bases from J, leaving 10 bases between. The germline V gene encodes CDR1 LNHDA and CDR2 SQIVND (reference sequence). The CDR3 runs to 13 residues. DNA of the CDR3: TGTGCCAGTAGTGACCGGACAGACTATGGCTACACCTTC. Its translation is CASSDRTDYGYTF.

The V gene is TRBV7-6, the J gene TRBJ1-2; D not certain. This CDR3 spans 13 amino acids. The V and J ends lost 0 bases and 6 bases respectively, with 8 bases between them. Germline lookup yields CDR1 SGHVS and CDR2 FNYEAQ. CDR3 in amino acids: CASSLARVDGYTF. DNA for the CDR3: TGTGCCAGCAGCTTAGCGCGGGTGGATGGCTACACCTTC.

This clone was seen more than once but under ten times. The CDR3 loop reads CASSLMGTYTDTQYF. The CDR3 DNA reads as TGTGCCAGCAGCTTGATGGGGACCTACACAGATACGCAGTATTTT. The chain has TRBV7-9 and TRBJ2-3; D may correspond to TRBD1 or TRBD2 (5 bases each). Germline CDR1 reads SEHNR; CDR2 reads FQNEAQ (reference sequence). This CDR3 has 15 amino acids. Between the trimmed V and J ends, which lost 3 bases and 2 bases, there was a span of 12 bases. The full variable domain, with the rest looked up from reference TRBV7-9 and TRBJ2-3, is DTGVSQNPRHKITKRGQNVTFRCDPISEHNRLYWYRQTLGQGPEFLTYFQNEAQLEKSRLLSDRFSAERPKGSFSTLEIQRTEQGDSAMYLCASSLMGTYTDTQYFGPGTRLTVL.

The V gene is TRBV5-1, the J gene TRBJ2-1; maybe TRBD2 (6 bases). The length of the CDR3 is 15 residues. Germline V lookup: CDR1 SGHRS, CDR2 YFSETQ. Trimming stripped 5 bases from V and 4 bases from J, with 16 bases between. The CDR3 region is CASRPLTSPYNEQFF. In DNA, the CDR3 is TGCGCCAGCAGACCCCTCACTAGCCCGTACAATGAGCAGTTCTTC.

This chain uses TRBV5-4 with TRBJ1-1; D is undetermined. The germline V gene encodes CDR1 SGHNT and CDR2 YYREEE (reference sequence). The CDR3 runs to 13 residues. Trimming left V 7 bases short and J 0 bases short, with 10 bases between. The CDR3 region is CASQDTVNTEAFF. The DNA of the CDR3 is TGTGCCAGCCAAGACACTGTGAACACTGAAGCTTTCTTT. Supplemented by reference TRBV5-4 and TRBJ1-1, the full variable domain reads ETGVTQSPTHLIKTRGQQVTLRCSSQSGHNTVSWYQQALGQGPQFIFQYYREEENGRGNFPPRFSGLQFPNYSSELNVNALELDDSALYLCASQDTVNTEAFFGQGTRLTVV.

The chain joins TRBV29-1 to TRBJ1-1, with TRBD1 matching over 8 bases. Germline-derived CDR1 and CDR2 are SQVTM and ANQGSEA. The CDR3 contains 14 residues. Losses at the gene ends were 7 bases for V and 1 base for J; bases not matched to a gene: 8. CDR3 DNA: TGCAGCGCGGACAGGGACGACCAGAACACTGAAGCTTTCTTT. Translating gives CSADRDDQNTEAFF.

In its sample, this clone was seen a few times. The chain employs TRBV7-9 and TRBJ1-2; 8 bases are shared with TRBD1. Per the germline V gene, CDR1 is SEHNR and CDR2 is FQNEAQ (reference sequence). Losses at the gene ends were 0 bases for V and 2 bases for J; bases not matched to a gene: 2. The CDR3 is 15 residues long. The CDR3 region is CASSLATGANYGYTF. CDR3 sequence (DNA): TGTGCCAGCAGCTTAGCGACAGGGGCGAACTATGGCTACACCTTC.

This clone came up a few times. J is TRBJ2-5 and V is TRBV9; TRBD1 matches 9 bases. Germline V gene lookup returns CDR1 SGDLS and CDR2 YYNGEE. This CDR3 region has 13 residues. The V and J ends lost 3 bases and 11 bases, in that order; junction bases with no gene match: 8. CDR3 bases: TGTGCCAGCAGCGAACAAACAGGGGGCCTACAGTACTTC. As protein: CASSEQTGGLQYF.

The J gene is TRBJ2-2, the V gene TRBV7-6; D may correspond to TRBD1 or TRBD2 (7 bases each). There are 17 residues in the CDR3. Germline V gives CDR1 SGHVS, CDR2 FNYEAQ. V lost 5 bases, J lost 0 bases, and 16 bases lay in between. The chain's CDR3 is CASSDREGAANTGELFF. The CDR3 region has the DNA TGTGCCAGCAGCGATAGGGAGGGGGCGGCGAACACCGGGGAGCTGTTTTTT.

The genes are TRBV7-9 and TRBJ1-4, with 7 bases aligning to TRBD1. This CDR3 contains 13 residues. Germline lookup yields CDR1 SEHNR and CDR2 FQNEAQ (reference sequence). Germline trimming cut 8 bases from V and 8 bases from J; bases unmatched to any gene: 8. The CDR3 DNA reads TGTGCCAGCTCACAGGGGATGGACGAAAAACTGTTTTTT. Translating gives CASSQGMDEKLFF.

The rearrangement links TRBV6-5 to TRBJ2-3; TRBD1 agrees at 10 bases. The V gene's germline CDR1 is MNHEY and CDR2 SVGAGI. The CDR3 has 13 residues. Trimming removed 5 bases from V and 5 bases from J; junction bases left unmatched: 1. CDR3 nucleotide sequence: TGTGCCAGCAGTGGACAGGGGGGAGATACGCAGTATTTT. Its translation: CASSGQGGDTQYF.

The chain joins TRBV4-2 to TRBJ1-2; D not certain. The CDR3 spans 13 residues. The V gene lost 2 bases and the J gene lost 8 bases, with 12 bases spanning the gap. Germline V gene data show CDR1 as LGHNA and CDR2 as YNFKEQ. Here the CDR3 DNA reads TGTGCCAGCAGCCAAAAAACCCCGGAAGGCTACACCTTC. Amino acids: CASSQKTPEGYTF.

The chain links TRBV5-1 to TRBJ2-1; D uncertain. CDR3 length: 11 residues. Germline lookup yields CDR1 SGHRS and CDR2 YFSETQ. Trimming left V 2 bases short and J 5 bases short, with 2 bases between. CDR3 bases: TGCGCCAGCAGCTTCAACAATGAGCAGTTCTTC. This translates into CASSFNNEQFF.

As DNA, the CDR3 is TGCGCCAGCAGCCAGAAACCGGCCTTCGAGTCTGAAAAACTGTTTTTT. Protein: CASSQKPAFESEKLFF. This chain connects TRBV4-1 to TRBJ1-4; no reliable D call. Trimming removed 3 bases from V and 7 bases from J, with 18 bases in between. The CDR3 is made up of 16 amino acids. Germline V gene lookup returns CDR1 MGHRA and CDR2 YSYEKL.

This chain uses TRBV19 with TRBJ1-6; 7 bases match TRBD1. The CDR3 loop spans 11 amino acids. After removal of 7 bases from V and 15 bases from J, the junction contained 6 bases not matched to a gene. CDR1 LNHDA and CDR2 SQIVND come from the germline V gene (reference sequence). CDR3 sequence reads: CASTQGGRLHF. The CDR3 coding sequence is TGTGCCAGTACTCAGGGGGGGCGCCTCCACTTT.

The V call is TRBV18, the J call TRBJ1-1, with D unclear. This CDR3 spans 13 amino acids. Trimming shortened V by 6 bases and J by 7 bases, and 15 bases separated the two germline ends. Germline V CDR1 and CDR2: KGHSH, LQKENI. In nucleotides, the CDR3 is TGTGCCAGCTCTTTAGCTCGCGTGGGTGAAGCTTTCTTT. Translated, it gives CASSLARVGEAFF. The full variable domain, rest sourced from reference TRBV18 and TRBJ1-1, is NAGVMQNPRHLVRRRGQEARLRCSPMKGHSHVYWYRQLPEEGLKFMVYLQKENIIDESGMPKERFSAEFPKEGPSILRIQQVVRGDSAAYFCASSLARVGEAFFGQGTRLTVV.

As to this clone: This likely reflects a read error, since a far larger clone is one base away. The genes are TRBV5-4 and TRBJ2-7; 8 bases map to TRBD1. J was trimmed by 3 bases and V by 0 bases; bases with no gene match: 2. CDR3 length equals 14 residues. The V gene's germline CDR1 is SGHNT and CDR2 YYREEE (reference sequence). CDR3 DNA: TGTGCCAGCAGCTTGGCAGGACAGGGCTACGAGCAGTACTTC. Translating gives CASSLAGQGYEQYF.

The gene calls are TRBV6-5 and TRBJ1-2; 7 bases are shared with TRBD1. Germline CDR1 reads MNHEY; CDR2 reads SVGAGI. Unmatched junction bases numbered 5, after V lost 6 bases and J lost 4 bases. This CDR3 has 13 residues. CDR3 region: CASRRGQIYGYTF. For the CDR3, the DNA is TGTGCCAGCAGAAGGGGACAGATCTATGGCTACACCTTC.

This chain connects TRBV5-5 to TRBJ2-3; 8 bases are a match to TRBD1. V gave up 0 bases and J gave up 13 bases; unmatched junction bases: 7. The CDR3 is made up of 13 amino acids. Per the germline V gene, CDR1 is SGHKS and CDR2 is YYEKEE (reference sequence). For the CDR3, the DNA is TGTGCCAGCAGCTTGGGCTCAGGGGGCCGCGAGTATTTT. Translated, it gives CASSLGSGGREYF.

The gene calls are TRBV6-5 and TRBJ1-2, with D unresolved. V dropped 3 bases and J dropped 7 bases, with 12 bases sitting between them. The CDR3 has 13 residues. The germline gives CDR1 MNHEY, CDR2 SVGAGI. CDR3 in DNA: TGTGCCAGCAGTTATGCGGCGGTTAGTGGCTACACCTTC. It is translated as CASSYAAVSGYTF.

The genes are TRBV9 and TRBJ2-1; D possibly uses TRBD1 or TRBD2 (5 bases each). Germline CDR1 and CDR2: SGDLS and YYNGEE. Between the trimmed V and J ends, which lost 4 bases and 8 bases, there was a span of 10 bases. CDR3 length equals 12 residues. This CDR3 reads CASSPRGYEQFF. For the CDR3, the DNA is TGTGCCAGCAGCCCCCGGGGCTATGAGCAGTTCTTC.

This chain uses TRBV7-2 with TRBJ2-2; D may be TRBD2 (5 bases). Germline lookup yields CDR1 SGHTA and CDR2 FQGNSA. The CDR3 runs to 15 residues. V dropped 5 bases and J dropped 7 bases, with 17 bases sitting between them. Written as DNA, the CDR3 is TGTGCCAGCAGCCCGTACTTTCTGGCGGGCGGGGAGCTGTTTTTT. Translated, it gives CASSPYFLAGGELFF.

The chain links TRBV19 to TRBJ1-1; 7 positions match TRBD1. V lost 8 bases to trimming and J lost 5 bases; unmatched junction nucleotides: 17. This CDR3 is built from 16 residues. Germline V lookup: CDR1 LNHDA, CDR2 SQIVND (reference sequence). The CDR3 coding sequence is TGTGCCAGTCTACCACTGGAGACAGGGTTGGGTACTGAAGCTTTCTTT. Amino acid sequence: CASLPLETGLGTEAFF.

This clone appeared a few times. V is TRBV29-1 and J is TRBJ1-3; D may be TRBD1 (6 bases). Trimming took off 6 bases at V and 2 bases at J, with 14 bases between the two ends. This CDR3 is built from 14 residues. Germline V CDR1 and CDR2: SQVTM, ANQGSEA. The CDR3 DNA reads TGCAGCGTCCTTAAACAGGGAGCTGGAAACACCATATATTTT. It codes for CSVLKQGAGNTIYF. Full variable domain (outside the CDR3, taken from reference TRBV29-1 and TRBJ1-3): SAVISQKPSRDICQRGTSLTIQCQVDSQVTMMFWYRQQPGQSLTLIATANQGSEATYESGFVIDKFPISRPNLTFSTLTVSNMSPEDSSIYLCSVLKQGAGNTIYFGEGSWLTVV.

The genes are TRBV7-9 and TRBJ2-5; no reliable D call. Germline-derived CDR1 and CDR2 are SEHNR and FQNEAQ (reference sequence). With 2 bases removed from V and 1 base from J, the gap between germline ends came to 5 bases. The CDR3 extends over 13 amino acids. CDR3 region: CASSLTLQETQYF. CDR3 sequence (DNA): TGTGCCAGCAGCTTAACACTCCAAGAGACCCAGTACTTC.

This clone was detected only once. V and J are TRBV27 and TRBJ1-1, with D uncertain. The CDR3 totals 15 residues. Trimming took off 8 bases at V and 1 base at J, with 17 bases between the two ends. Germline-derived CDR1 and CDR2 are MNHEY and SMNVEV (reference sequence). CDR3 residues: CASYPGPWENTEAFF. CDR3 sequence (DNA): TGTGCCAGCTACCCGGGCCCCTGGGAGAACACTGAAGCTTTCTTT.

The J gene is TRBJ2-5, the V gene TRBV2; D is undetermined. Germline V gene lookup returns CDR1 SNHLY and CDR2 FYNNEI. V was cut by 10 bases and J by 5 bases, with 14 bases left in between. The CDR3 sequence is 12 residues long. The CDR3 region is CAKTPQKETQYF. CDR3 in DNA: TGTGCCAAAACCCCGCAGAAGGAGACCCAGTACTTC.